These 26 T cell receptor beta chains came from one sample sequenced in a study of long-term antiretroviral therapy in people with HIV. Sequencing relied on immunoSEQ assay v3.0, run at survey level. Assay used: immunoSEQ multiplex PCR; TCRdb lists only in-frame clones, some missing. The sample yields 42,000 or so clones, approximately 86% seen once. Specimen: unsorted PBMCs, collected 0.1 years before starting antiretroviral therapy. All receptors come from a woman aged 45-60 years with HIV.

With regard to this clone: Other DNA sequences in this sample translate to the same CDR3. The chain links TRBV2 to TRBJ2-1, with D uncertain. This CDR3 has 14 amino acids. The germline CDR1 and CDR2 sequences are SNHLY and FYNNEI. V was trimmed by 3 bases and J by 0 bases, leaving 6 bases between them. The CDR3 sequence is CASSEDSSYNEQFF. For the CDR3, the DNA is TGTGCCAGCAGTGAGGATAGCTCCTACAATGAGCAGTTCTTC.

The rearrangement joins TRBV23-1 to TRBJ2-7, with TRBD1 matching over 7 bases. TRBV23-1 is filed as an ORF, its function uncertain. There are 16 residues in the CDR3. With 4 bases clipped from V and 0 bases from J, the junction kept 9 bases outside the gene matches. In DNA form, the CDR3 reads TGCGCCAGCAGTCCCGGGGACAGACCCAGCTCCTACGAGCAGTACTTC. Its translation: CASSPGDRPSSYEQYF.

This chain uses TRBV5-1 with TRBJ2-7; 9 bases map to TRBD1. Trimming removed 1 base from V and 4 bases from J; junction bases left unmatched: 12. Germline V gene lookup returns CDR1 SGHRS and CDR2 YFSETQ. This CDR3 contains 17 residues. Here the CDR3 reads CASSLLVRTGEPYEQYF. CDR3 nucleotides: TGCGCCAGCAGCTTGCTGGTTCGGACAGGGGAACCGTACGAGCAGTACTTC. Variable domain in full (rest from reference TRBV5-1 and TRBJ2-7): KAGVTQTPRYLIKTRGQQVTLSCSPISGHRSVSWYQQTPGQGLQFLFEYFSETQRNKGNFPGRFSGRQFSNSRSEMNVSTLELGDSALYLCASSLLVRTGEPYEQYFGPGTRLTVT.

The chain links TRBV5-1 to TRBJ1-2, with 10 bases that match TRBD1. Germline CDR1 and CDR2: SGHRS and YFSETQ. The CDR3 extends over 13 amino acids. After removal of 3 bases from V and 6 bases from J, the junction contained 2 bases not matched to a gene. The CDR3 nucleotides are TGCGCCAGCAGCTCGGACAGGGGGGATGGCTACACCTTC. Translated, it gives CASSSDRGDGYTF.

This chain joins TRBV27 and TRBJ2-2; 9 nucleotides match TRBD1. The CDR3 covers 16 residues. Germline V gene data show CDR1 as MNHEY and CDR2 as SMNVEV (reference sequence). The J segment lost 4 bases and the V segment lost 6 bases, leaving 9 bases of the junction unmatched. The CDR3 DNA reads TGTGCCAGCAGCCCCGGGACAGGGAGGGGCACCGGGGAGCTGTTTTTT. This translates into CASSPGTGRGTGELFF.

V usage is TRBV7-3 and J usage is TRBJ1-3; D not certain. V was trimmed by 3 bases and J by 0 bases, leaving 15 bases between them. CDR1 is SGHTA, CDR2 FQGTGA, per germline. This CDR3 has 17 amino acids. The CDR3 region is CASSLKNSLCSGNTIYF. DNA for the CDR3: TGTGCCAGCAGCTTGAAGAACTCACTTTGCTCTGGAAACACCATATATTTT.

The V call is TRBV15, the J call TRBJ1-2; D is perhaps TRBD1 (5 bases). Germline V lookup: CDR1 LNHNV, CDR2 YYDKDF (reference sequence). V was pared by 0 bases and J by 4 bases, with 27 bases between. The CDR3 has 20 residues. Written as DNA, the CDR3 is TGTGCCACCAGCAGAGATAATCACGGAGGGTTTAGAGGGGTAGTCTATGGCTACACCTTC. It is translated as CATSRDNHGGFRGVVYGYTF.

The chain recombines TRBV7-2 with TRBJ2-1, with 11 bases identical to TRBD2. The length of the CDR3 is 16 residues. Germline V gives CDR1 SGHTA, CDR2 FQGNSA. The V segment lost 6 bases and the J segment 4 bases; nucleotides outside the gene matches: 8. The CDR3 loop is CASRPLTSGGYNEQFF. The CDR3 coding sequence is TGTGCCAGCAGGCCTCTTACTAGCGGGGGTTACAATGAGCAGTTCTTC.

The chain links TRBV10-3 to TRBJ1-1, with D possibly matching TRBD1 (5 bases). V shed 5 bases and J shed 1 base, with 8 bases lying between them. Germline CDR1 ENHRY, CDR2 SYGVKD. The CDR3 extends over 13 amino acids. For the CDR3, the DNA is TGTGCCATCAGTACAGGACAGAACACTGAAGCTTTCTTT. Amino acids: CAISTGQNTEAFF.

J is TRBJ2-3 and V is TRBV7-2; the D is unclear. Trimming left V 3 bases short and J 0 bases short, with 7 bases between. The CDR3 runs to 14 residues. Looked up from germline, CDR1 is SGHTA and CDR2 is FQGNSA. DNA for the CDR3: TGTGCCAGCAGCTTCTTCGTAAGCACAGATACGCAGTATTTT. It encodes CASSFFVSTDTQYF. Looking up the rest from reference TRBV7-2 and TRBJ2-3 gives the full variable domain: GAGVSQSPSNKVTEKGKDVELRCDPISGHTALYWYRQSLGQGLEFLIYFQGNSAPDKSGLPSDRFSAERTGGSVSTLTIQRTQQEDSAVYLCASSFFVSTDTQYFGPGTRLTVL.

The genes are TRBV10-1 and TRBJ1-2; no reliable D call. The CDR3 consists of 12 residues. Germline V lookup: CDR1 WNHNN, CDR2 SYGVQD (reference sequence). Trimming pared 3 bases from V and 4 bases from J, leaving 6 bases between. The CDR3 DNA follows: TGCGCCAGCAGTGACAGTACCTATGGCTACACCTTC. This sequence encodes CASSDSTYGYTF.

This chain connects TRBV6-1 to TRBJ1-5; D is possibly TRBD1 (5 bases). Germline values: CDR1 MNHNS, CDR2 SASEGT. The CDR3 runs to 15 residues. V was clipped by 4 bases and J by 0 bases, with 10 bases between them. The CDR3 bases are TGTGCCAGCAGTGTAAGAGGGGTTAGCAATCAGCCCCAGCATTTT. Protein sequence: CASSVRGVSNQPQHF.

V is TRBV5-4 and J is TRBJ1-4, with D unclear. The CDR3 has 13 residues. The V gene's germline CDR1 is SGHNT and CDR2 YYREEE (reference sequence). Trimming left V 0 bases short and J 3 bases short, with 3 bases between. CDR3 nucleotide sequence: TGTGCCAGCAGCTTGGAGCCTAATGAAAAACTGTTTTTT. As protein: CASSLEPNEKLFF.

J is TRBJ2-7 and V is TRBV5-5; D is uncertain. Germline V gives CDR1 SGHKS, CDR2 YYEKEE (reference sequence). The CDR3 totals 11 residues. V was pared by 0 bases and J by 3 bases, with 1 base between. In DNA, the CDR3 is TGTGCCAGCAGCTTGGACTACGAGCAGTACTTC. Protein: CASSLDYEQYF. The full variable domain, rest sourced from reference TRBV5-5 and TRBJ2-7, is DAGVTQSPTHLIKTRGQQVTLRCSPISGHKSVSWYQQVLGQGPQFIFQYYEKEERGRGNFPDRFSARQFPNYSSELNVNALLLGDSALYLCASSLDYEQYFGPGTRLTVT.

This rearrangement joins TRBV5-8 to TRBJ1-1, with D perhaps TRBD1 (6 bases). The CDR3 consists of 14 residues. The V gene's germline CDR1 is SGHTS and CDR2 YDEGEE. With 1 base removed from V and 0 bases from J, the gap between germline ends came to 7 bases. For the CDR3, the DNA is TGTGCCAGCAGCTTGACAGGGATGAACACTGAAGCTTTCTTT. Encoded protein: CASSLTGMNTEAFF.

The chain has TRBV7-2 and TRBJ2-2, with D unresolved. Germline V gene data show CDR1 as SGHTA and CDR2 as FQGNSA. V was trimmed by 1 base and J by 1 base, leaving 4 bases between them. CDR3 length: 14 residues. Here the CDR3 DNA reads TGTGCCAGCAGCTTAGTAGTGAACACCGGGGAGCTGTTTTTT. It specifies CASSLVVNTGELFF.

V is TRBV12-5 and J is TRBJ2-7; no firm D call. The V gene's germline CDR1 is LGHNT and CDR2 FRNRAP. The CDR3 consists of 11 residues. V was shortened by 5 bases and J by 3 bases, with 5 bases between the two germline ends. The CDR3 loop is CASGPGYEQYF. DNA for the CDR3: TGTGCTAGTGGTCCGGGCTACGAGCAGTACTTC.

The J gene is TRBJ2-2, the V gene TRBV19, with 7 bases fitting TRBD1. This CDR3 comprises 12 residues. V was pared by 10 bases and J by 6 bases, with 5 bases of the junction left unmatched. The germline CDR1 and CDR2 sequences are LNHDA and SQIVND (reference sequence). As DNA, the CDR3 is TGTGCCACTAAACAGGGGTCCGGGGAGCTGTTTTTT. Encoded protein: CATKQGSGELFF.

This clone was seen more than once but under ten times. DNA of the CDR3: TGTGCCAGCAGGACTCCAGGGACCGGGGAGCTGTTTTTT. Translation: CASRTPGTGELFF. J is TRBJ2-2 and V is TRBV6-6, with D tentatively TRBD1 (5 bases). V gave up 6 bases and J gave up 5 bases, with 10 bases separating them. Looked up from germline, CDR1 is MNHNY and CDR2 is SVGAGI (reference sequence). The CDR3 contains 13 residues.

This chain links TRBV7-3 with TRBJ2-1; tentatively, D is TRBD2 (6 bases). V lost 6 bases to trimming and J lost 4 bases, with 19 bases between them. The CDR3 has 16 amino acids. Germline CDR1 is SGHTA and CDR2 is FQGTGA. The CDR3 DNA reads TGTGCCAGCAGTAGGGAATCGGGGGAGAAATACAATGAGCAGTTCTTC. Protein: CASSRESGEKYNEQFF. Variable domain in full (rest from reference TRBV7-3 and TRBJ2-1): GAGVSQTPSNKVTEKGKYVELRCDPISGHTALYWYRQSLGQGPEFLIYFQGTGAADDSGLPNDRFFAVRPEGSVSTLKIQRTERGDSAVYLCASSRESGEKYNEQFFGPGTRLTVL.

This sequence joins TRBV2 and TRBJ2-3, with D uncertain. The germline CDR1 and CDR2 sequences are SNHLY and FYNNEI. CDR3 length equals 13 residues. Trimming took off 3 bases at V and 10 bases at J, with 14 bases between the two ends. This CDR3 is CASSDWWRSSQYF. In nucleotides, the CDR3 is TGTGCCAGCAGTGACTGGTGGCGGTCGTCGCAGTATTTT.

V is TRBV6-1 and J is TRBJ2-7; D remains ambiguous. Trimming shortened V by 8 bases and J by 2 bases, and 19 bases separated the two germline ends. The CDR3 length is 15 residues. In germline, CDR1 is MNHNS, CDR2 SASEGT. DNA for the CDR3: TGTGCCAGCTCAGTCCTGGTTCAGATACCCTACGAGCAGTACTTC. The encoded protein is CASSVLVQIPYEQYF.

CDR3 amino acids: CASAVRAGGTEAFF. CDR3 in DNA: TGTGCCAGCGCGGTCAGGGCGGGGGGGACTGAAGCTTTCTTT. The V and J genes are TRBV7-9 and TRBJ1-1; D might be TRBD1 (5 bases). Germline V gene lookup returns CDR1 SEHNR and CDR2 FQNEAQ (reference sequence). Trimming left V 8 bases short and J 5 bases short, with 18 bases between. The CDR3 is 14 amino acids.

This clone was observed a few times. The chain recombines TRBV5-4 with TRBJ2-2; D is unresolved. Germline loops: CDR1 SGHNT, CDR2 YYREEE (reference sequence). The CDR3 has 14 amino acids. V was clipped by 0 bases and J by 0 bases, with 3 bases between them. CDR3 sequence reads: CASSLGPNTGELFF. The CDR3 DNA sequence: TGTGCCAGCAGCTTGGGACCGAACACCGGGGAGCTGTTTTTT.

V is TRBV5-4 and J is TRBJ1-2; 7 nucleotides match TRBD1. The germline V gene encodes CDR1 SGHNT and CDR2 YYREEE (reference sequence). The CDR3 extends over 13 amino acids. Trimming removed 4 bases from V and 2 bases from J; junction bases left unmatched: 2. The CDR3 coding sequence is TGTGCCAGCAGCCAGACAGGGAACTATGGCTACACCTTC. Amino acids: CASSQTGNYGYTF.

This clone has more than one count but fewer than ten. The V and J genes are TRBV14 and TRBJ1-6, with a tentative D call TRBD1 (6 bases). This CDR3 has 16 amino acids. Per germline, CDR1 SGHDN and CDR2 FVKESK. The V gene lost 8 bases and the J gene lost 6 bases, with 20 bases spanning the gap. Here the CDR3 reads CASSQRGGPLNSPLHF. The CDR3 DNA reads as TGTGCCAGCTCACAAAGGGGGGGCCCCCTTAATTCACCCCTCCACTTT.